This TCR beta chain is drawn from a study of T cells in Graves' hyperthyroidism and ophthalmopathy. Across the whole study: Upon initial diagnosis and before any treatment, peripheral blood was collected.

This clonotype was counted at least ten times. There were TCR beta CDR3 regions amplified from RNA transcripts. An initial round of RT-PCR targeting the TCR CDR3 relied on the HTBI primer set. TCRdb processed the multiplex PCR reads anew with MiXCR; each CDR3 protein has one entry. There are roughly 110,000 distinct CDR3 sequences in the sample; 15% to 20% occur only once, and less than 50% lies in the top ten. This sample holds PBMCs from roughly 10 ml fresh peripheral blood. Germline CDR1 MDHEN, CDR2 SYDVKM. V was clipped by 9 bases and J by 4 bases, with 12 bases between them. This CDR3 is 12 amino acids long.

This receptor was identified in a woman aged 50 to 60 with Graves' hyperthyroidism. Specimen: blood. J is TRBJ1-1 and V is TRBV28; D ambiguous. CDR3 nucleotide sequence: TGTGCCAGTCGGGCCTTGGGCACTGAAGCTTTCTTT. Protein product: CASRALGTEAFF. Complete variable domain (other parts from reference TRBV28 and TRBJ1-1): DVKVTQSSRYLVKRTGEKVFLECVQDMDHENMFWYRQDPGLGLRLIYFSYDVKMKEKGDIPEGYSVSREKKERFSLILESASTNQTSMYLCASRALGTEAFFGQGTRLTVV.